Below, one TCR beta chain is given with its context. This clonotype occurred many times. Its target antigen remains unknown. No qualities accompany the bases; no much larger clone lies one base away. Libraries were built with PCR. This sample was sequenced with a NextSeq 500. Bulk TCR libraries were made following a previously described method, with the TCR primers given in Table S5. The Qiagen AllPrep DNA/RNA kit was used to purify total RNA. Before analysis, reads from multiple sequencing runs of one library were combined. Concerning the study's data processing: Reads were retained only if an exact TCR constant sequence was present, and the retained reads were trimmed to 150 nt and grouped according to their 12-nt molecular barcodes. Reads within each barcode group were sub-clustered using a 15% Levenshtein threshold, and quality-weighted consensus sequences were constructed for each RNA molecule. Non-functional sequences were removed, as were lower-count sequences one edit away from another. On the basis of fitting two negative binomial distributions, barcode sub-clusters with fewer than 20% of the maximum read count were discarded. TCRdb reanalyzed the raw reads on its own, using fastp at Q25 for trimming and MiXCR for clone calling, and kept in-frame beta chains. Identical CDR3 proteins give one entry, which carries the most common genes and DNA. It is TCRdb's table, rather than the study itself, that gives the V and J calls and clone size. This sample gives some 590,000 distinct CDR3 sequences in total; around 25% of them show up just once. Of the sample, roughly 0.83% is held by the ten largest clones.

Naive CD8 T cell libraries were made from 20,000 to 1,000,000 sorted cells using 10%, 30% or 50% of purified RNA. Naive CD8 T cells were FACS-sorted as CD8+CD4-CCR7+CD45RA+ on a BD FACSAria II into RLT Plus buffer. Detection sensitivity was tested by spiking Jurkat RNA equal to about eleven TCR copies' worth into samples containing roughly 17,000-1,100,000 naive CD8 T cells. CD8 T cells were enriched with RosetteSep CD8+ T Cell Enrichment Cocktail and Ficoll-Paque, followed by ACK red cell lysis. The sample comes from a study of molecular identifiers for immune sequencing clone quantification (dated by TCRdb to 2017 to 2018). General notes on the study: For a replicate experiment, the RNA from either approximately 20,000 or 100,000 naive CD8 T cells was divided into five aliquots, and four of those aliquots went on to sequencing. This methods study used CD8 T cells to benchmark TCR RNA copy counting and molecular-identifier clustering-based TCR repertoire sequencing (MIDCIRS).

The CDR1 and CDR2 encoded by the germline V gene are MNHEY and SVGAGI. Trimming costs V 6 bases and J 2 bases, and their ends lie 11 bases apart. CDR3 length: 14 amino acids, cysteine to phenylalanine. Kept here is only the CDR3 DNA, which spans 42 bases and is read in frame from base 1. Findings and caveats that apply to the study as a whole: In CMV-specific effector cells, over 99% of molecules were held by clones above 20 RNA copies, whereas under 1% of molecules were held by such clones in naive cells. Spiked-in Jurkat TCR RNA equivalent to a single cell was reported to be detectable even among more than 900,000 naive CD8 T cells. When barcode sub-clustering was left out, chimeric consensus sequences inflated TCR diversity, with chimeras reaching as high as 47%. Spiked-in Jurkat TCR RNA (about ten copies' worth), which is not part of the donor repertoire, was contained in the naive libraries. Modeling estimated 2.5 to 3.5 recovered TCR RNA copies per cell, compared with 8.5 to 10 by digital PCR, which implies 30% to 35% capture efficiency. The sizes of highly expanded clones could end up underestimated when identical TCR molecules share a barcode.

The V gene is TRBV6-5 and the J gene is TRBJ1-5; D gene: possibly TRBD1, on 5 matching bases. The sample comprised naive CD8+ T cells from blood, with Jurkat cell RNA spiked in. Read against the paper, the sample's cell subset or site label means: FACS-sorted CD8+CD4-CCR7+CD45RA+ naive T cells. This TCR came from a human donor in good health. Some libraries in this study had Jurkat cell RNA spiked in. The nucleotides read TGTGCCAGCAGCTCCCAGGGAGGCAATCAGCCCCAGCATTTT. This codes for CASSSQGGNQPQHF.